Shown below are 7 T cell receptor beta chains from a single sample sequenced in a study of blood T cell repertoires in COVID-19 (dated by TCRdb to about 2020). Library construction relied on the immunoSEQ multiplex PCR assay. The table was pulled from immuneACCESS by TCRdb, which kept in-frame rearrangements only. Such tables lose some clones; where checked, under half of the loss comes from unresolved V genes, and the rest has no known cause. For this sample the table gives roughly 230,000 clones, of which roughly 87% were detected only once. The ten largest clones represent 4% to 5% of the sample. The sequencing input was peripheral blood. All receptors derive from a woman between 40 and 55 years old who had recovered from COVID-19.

The CDR3 is CASSLVSSEPAEQFF. DNA of the CDR3: TGTGCCAGCAGCTTAGTTTCCAGTGAACCCGCTGAGCAGTTCTTC. The chain recombines TRBV11-3 with TRBJ2-1; D is unresolved. Per germline, CDR1 SGHNT and CDR2 YENEEA. This CDR3 region has 15 residues. V was shortened by 1 base and J by 9 bases, with 16 bases between the two germline ends.

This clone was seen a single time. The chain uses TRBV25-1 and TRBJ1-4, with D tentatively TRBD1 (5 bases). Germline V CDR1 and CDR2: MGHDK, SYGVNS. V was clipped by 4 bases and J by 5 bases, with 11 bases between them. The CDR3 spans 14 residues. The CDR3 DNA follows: TGTGCCAGCAGTGCTCGGGGGGGAAATGAAAAACTGTTTTTT. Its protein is CASSARGGNEKLFF.

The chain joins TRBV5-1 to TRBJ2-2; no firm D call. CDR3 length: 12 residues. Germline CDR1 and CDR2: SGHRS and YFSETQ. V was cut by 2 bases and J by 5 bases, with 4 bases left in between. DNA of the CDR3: TGCGCCAGCAGCTTTAGTACCGGGGAGCTGTTTTTT. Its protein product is CASSFSTGELFF.

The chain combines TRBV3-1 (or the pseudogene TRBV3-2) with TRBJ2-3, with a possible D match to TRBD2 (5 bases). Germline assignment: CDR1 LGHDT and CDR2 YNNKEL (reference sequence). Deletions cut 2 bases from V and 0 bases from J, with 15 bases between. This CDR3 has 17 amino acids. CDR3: CASSQPPGSGSTDTQYF. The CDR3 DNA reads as TGTGCCAGCAGCCAACCCCCGGGGAGCGGAAGCACAGATACGCAGTATTTT.

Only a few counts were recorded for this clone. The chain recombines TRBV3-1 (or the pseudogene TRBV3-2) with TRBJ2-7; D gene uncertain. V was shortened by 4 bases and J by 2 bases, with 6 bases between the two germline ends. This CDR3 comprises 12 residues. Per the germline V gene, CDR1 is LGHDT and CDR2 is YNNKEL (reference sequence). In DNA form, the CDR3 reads TGTGCCAGCAGCCGAGGCACCTACGAGCAGTACTTC. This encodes CASSRGTYEQYF.

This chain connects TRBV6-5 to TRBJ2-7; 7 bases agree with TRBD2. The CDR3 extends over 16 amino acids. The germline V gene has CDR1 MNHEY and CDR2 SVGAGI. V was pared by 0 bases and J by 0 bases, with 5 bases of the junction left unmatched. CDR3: CASSYSAGEDSYEQYF. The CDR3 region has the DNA TGTGCCAGCAGTTACTCGGCGGGGGAAGACTCCTACGAGCAGTACTTC.

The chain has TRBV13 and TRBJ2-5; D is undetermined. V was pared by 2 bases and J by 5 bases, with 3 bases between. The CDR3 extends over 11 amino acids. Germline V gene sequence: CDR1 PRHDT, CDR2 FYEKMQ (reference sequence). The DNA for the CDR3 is TGTGCCAGCAGCTTACAGGAGACCCAGTACTTC. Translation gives CASSLQETQYF. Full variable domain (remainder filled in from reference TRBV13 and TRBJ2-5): AAGVIQSPRHLIKEKRETATLKCYPIPRHDTVYWYQQGPGQDPQFLISFYEKMQSDKGSIPDRFSAQQFSDYHSELNMSSLELGDSALYFCASSLQETQYFGPGTRLLVL.